Below are 27 T cell receptor beta chains sequenced from a single sample in a study of identical twins. TCRdb re-analysed the 5' RACE reads in MiXCR, keeping a single row per CDR3 protein. The repertoire holds 450,000 or so distinct CDR3 sequences, with around a sixth as singletons. Source material: naive T cells sorted from blood. Receptors originate from a man aged 45-65 years in good health.

This clonotype was seen more than once but under ten times. This sequence joins TRBV5-6 and TRBJ2-7; 7 nucleotides line up with TRBD1. The CDR3 has 14 amino acids. The V gene's germline CDR1 is SGHDT and CDR2 YYEEEE. V trimming: 3 bases; J trimming: 3 bases; junction bases outside the gene matches: 6. This CDR3 is CASSWPGQFYEQYF. The DNA of the CDR3 is TGTGCCAGCAGCTGGCCGGGACAGTTCTACGAGCAGTACTTC.

The table lists this clonotype with many counts. The chain combines TRBV5-1 with TRBJ2-5; 9 bases agree with TRBD2. The length of the CDR3 is 15 residues. The J segment lost 5 bases and the V segment lost 6 bases, leaving 11 bases of the junction unmatched. Germline V lookup: CDR1 SGHRS, CDR2 YFSETQ. Here the CDR3 reads CASKFFAGGPETQYF. CDR3 DNA: TGCGCCAGCAAATTTTTTGCGGGAGGGCCGGAGACCCAGTACTTC.

This clonotype has just a few counts. The chain employs TRBV25-1 and TRBJ2-2; TRBD2 matches 9 bases. Germline trimming cut 3 bases from V and 4 bases from J; bases unmatched to any gene: 0. This CDR3 has 14 amino acids. Germline V gene sequence: CDR1 MGHDK, CDR2 SYGVNS. CDR3 sequence reads: CASSDSGSTGELFF. In nucleotides, the CDR3 is TGTGCCAGCAGTGATAGCGGGAGCACCGGGGAGCTGTTTTTT. Using reference TRBV25-1 and TRBJ2-2 for the parts outside the CDR3, the full variable domain is EADIYQTPRYLVIGTGKKITLECSQTMGHDKMYWYQQDPGMELHLIHYSYGVNSTEKGDLSSESTVSRIRTEHFPLTLESARPSHTSQYLCASSDSGSTGELFFGEGSRLTVL.

This clonotype showed up many times. The J gene is TRBJ2-2, the V gene TRBV12-3 or TRBV12-4; D possibly matches TRBD1 or TRBD2 (6 bases each). This CDR3 is 19 amino acids long. The V and J ends lost 1 base and 1 base respectively, with 19 bases between them. The CDR3 loop reads CASSLVGGFRQVNTGELFF. The CDR3 DNA sequence: TGTGCCAGCAGTTTAGTCGGGGGCTTTCGACAGGTGAACACCGGGGAGCTGTTTTTT.

In this sample, this clonotype turned up many times. The gene calls are TRBV7-2 and TRBJ1-2, with TRBD1 as a possible D gene (6 bases). This CDR3 has 15 residues. V lost 2 bases and J 7 bases, leaving 17 bases between the germline ends. The germline gives CDR1 SGHTA, CDR2 FQGNSA. The DNA of the CDR3 is TGTGCCAGCAGCTTAAGTTCACGCGGGACACTTGGCTACACCTTC. Residues: CASSLSSRGTLGYTF.

This clonotype was counted between two and nine times. The genes are TRBV2 and TRBJ2-2; 12 positions agree with TRBD1. There are 17 residues in the CDR3. In germline, CDR1 is SNHLY, CDR2 FYNNEI. Trimming took 5 bases from V and 7 from J; bases not matched to a gene: 11. CDR3 protein: CASSKEPGQGAFGELFF. CDR3 nucleotide sequence: TGTGCCAGCAGTAAAGAGCCGGGACAGGGGGCATTCGGGGAGCTGTTTTTT.

In its sample, this clonotype was seen a few times. The chain links TRBV23-1 to TRBJ2-5; tentative D call: TRBD2 (6 bases). TRBV23-1 is an ORF, and what it does is uncertain. The germline V and J ends were trimmed by 7 bases and 1 base, with 16 bases remaining between them. The CDR3 sequence is 15 residues long. The CDR3: CASTLYSGPQETQYF. DNA of the CDR3: TGCGCCAGCACCCTCTATAGCGGTCCCCAAGAGACCCAGTACTTC.

This clonotype was counted between two and nine times. The V call is TRBV7-2, the J call TRBJ2-3; D ambiguous. The CDR3 is 16 residues long. Deletions cut 2 bases from V and 3 bases from J, with 15 bases between. In germline, CDR1 is SGHTA, CDR2 FQGNSA. The CDR3 here is CASSLFWAEVTDTQYF. The CDR3 DNA reads as TGTGCCAGCAGCTTATTTTGGGCCGAGGTGACAGATACGCAGTATTTT.

The chain has TRBV6-2 or TRBV6-3 and TRBJ2-7; D remains unclear. The CDR3 consists of 13 residues. Germline CDR1 MNHEY, CDR2 SVGEGT. V lost 2 bases and J lost 3, with 8 bases in between. The CDR3 is CASSYLRGYEQYF. CDR3 DNA: TGTGCCAGCAGTTACCTCCGCGGCTACGAGCAGTACTTC.

This clonotype was recorded at least ten times. The chain links TRBV10-1 to TRBJ2-1, with D maybe TRBD1 (5 bases). The germline V gene encodes CDR1 WNHNN and CDR2 SYGVQD (reference sequence). V shed 2 bases and J shed 7 bases, with 18 bases lying between them. The length of the CDR3 is 16 residues. The CDR3 DNA follows: TGCGCCAGCAGTGAGGTTTGGGCAGGGCTTCGGAATGAGCAGTTCTTC. Residues: CASSEVWAGLRNEQFF.

V gene TRBV9 combines with J gene TRBJ1-3; no clear D gene. CDR1 SGDLS and CDR2 YYNGEE come from the germline V gene. The CDR3 runs to 15 residues. Trimming took 3 bases from V and 0 from J, leaving 10 bases between them. For the CDR3, the DNA is TGTGCCAGCAGCGGCGGGGAGACCTCTGGAAACACCATATATTTT. It yields the protein CASSGGETSGNTIYF.

Remarks on this clonotype: This CDR3 fails to terminate in the conserved phenylalanine or tryptophan, so it likely reflects a read error. The CDR3 nucleotides read TGTGCCAGCAGTCCGACAGGGGGCTTTGAGCAGTTCCTC. Translating gives CASSPTGGFEQFL. The J gene is TRBJ2-1, the V gene TRBV12-3 or TRBV12-4; 10 bases line up with TRBD1. The CDR3 length is 13 residues. The trim removed 5 bases at V and 9 bases at J, leaving 4 bases unmatched.

The chain has TRBV4-3 and TRBJ2-3, with D perhaps TRBD1 (6 bases). Germline CDR1 is LGHNA and CDR2 is YSLEER. V was trimmed by 5 bases and J by 5 bases, leaving 14 bases between them. The CDR3 is made up of 14 amino acids. The CDR3 DNA reads TGCGCCAGCAGCTTGCAGGGGAAGAAAGATACGCAGTATTTT. This translates into CASSLQGKKDTQYF.

The chain combines TRBV7-9 with TRBJ1-1; tentatively, D is TRBD1 (5 bases). CDR1 and CDR2 from the germline V gene are SEHNR and FQNEAQ (reference sequence). With 1 base removed from V and 6 bases from J, the gap between germline ends came to 15 bases. The CDR3 is 15 amino acids. The CDR3 sequence: CASSLGWVGAAEAFF. CDR3 DNA sequence: TGTGCCAGCAGCTTAGGATGGGTTGGGGCGGCTGAAGCTTTCTTT.

This clonotype was found once. The chain joins TRBV30 to TRBJ1-1; D perhaps matches TRBD1 (5 bases). Germline-derived CDR1 and CDR2 are GTSNPN and SVGIG (reference sequence). There are 13 residues in the CDR3. V lost 3 bases and J lost 1, with 9 bases in between. DNA for the CDR3: TGTGCCTGGAGCTGGGGCGAGAACACTGAAGCTTTCTTT. Encoded protein: CAWSWGENTEAFF.

The sample holds a few counts of this clonotype. The chain combines TRBV5-1 with TRBJ2-7; 9 bases map to TRBD2. Trimming cost V 0 bases and J 2 bases; bases outside gene matches: 6. There are 16 residues in the CDR3. Germline V gives CDR1 SGHRS, CDR2 YFSETQ. The DNA of the CDR3 is TGCGCCAGCAGCTTGGTGTCTAGCGGGGTTGCCTACGAGCAGTACTTC. Translation: CASSLVSSGVAYEQYF.

This clonotype came up many times. The chain employs TRBV15 and TRBJ2-7, with TRBD1 matching 9 bases. The junction had 8 bases not matched to a gene; V was cut back by 3 bases and J by 5 bases. The CDR3 sequence is 15 residues long. From germline, CDR1 is LNHNV and CDR2 YYDKDF (reference sequence). The chain's CDR3 is CATSRPGTGIHEQYF. DNA of the CDR3: TGTGCCACCAGCAGGCCCGGGACAGGGATCCACGAGCAGTACTTC.

This clonotype was counted only a few times. The CDR3 DNA reads as TGCGCCAGCAGCAAAGACAGGGGCGGGAATGAGCAGTTCTTC. Translation: CASSKDRGGNEQFF. The rearrangement joins TRBV5-1 to TRBJ2-1; 8 bases agree with TRBD1. CDR1 SGHRS and CDR2 YFSETQ come from the germline V gene. V shed 4 bases, J shed 7 bases, and the junction held 7 bases outside the gene matches. This CDR3 region has 14 residues.

The sample holds many counts of this clonotype. As DNA, the CDR3 is TGTGCCATCTCGTCCGAGGGCAGGAGCACAGATACGCAGTATTTT. It is translated as CAISSEGRSTDTQYF. The chain links TRBV7-9 to TRBJ2-3; a weak D match, TRBD2 (5 bases). CDR1 is SEHNR and CDR2 is FQNEAQ in the germline V gene (reference sequence). CDR3 length equals 15 residues. The V gene lost 10 bases and the J gene lost 0 bases, with 17 bases spanning the gap.

The CDR3 region has the DNA TGTGCCAGCAGCCAGTCGAGGCGGGGGCAAGAGACCCAGTACTTC. Its protein product is CASSQSRRGQETQYF. This chain connects TRBV4-2 to TRBJ2-5; 7 nucleotides line up with TRBD2. V lost 3 bases to trimming and J lost 2 bases; unmatched junction nucleotides: 6. Looked up from germline, CDR1 is LGHNA and CDR2 is YNFKEQ. The CDR3 extends over 15 amino acids.

There are many counts of this clonotype. The CDR3 DNA follows: TGTGCCAGCAGGGGAGGACAGGCCCAGGAGACCCAGTACTTC. Amino acid sequence: CASRGGQAQETQYF. This chain connects TRBV6-1 to TRBJ2-5, with a weak D call TRBD1 (7 bases). V lost 6 bases and J 5 bases, leaving 16 bases between the germline ends. Germline V gene lookup returns CDR1 MNHNS and CDR2 SASEGT. The CDR3 sequence is 14 residues long.

This clonotype was found a few times. The chain is built from TRBV25-1 and TRBJ1-2; 9 positions agree with TRBD1. Trimming at V came to 1 base and at J to 5 bases, leaving 5 bases not matched to a gene. Germline CDR1 and CDR2: MGHDK and SYGVNS. This CDR3 region has 15 residues. The CDR3 here is CASSESRTGVYGYTF. CDR3 DNA: TGTGCCAGCAGTGAATCCAGGACAGGGGTTTATGGCTACACCTTC.

The chain is built from TRBV20-1 and TRBJ2-3; D might be TRBD2 (5 bases). Per germline, CDR1 DFQATT and CDR2 SNEGSKA (reference sequence). The CDR3 consists of 13 residues. Trimming left V 2 bases short and J 5 bases short, with 11 bases between. The CDR3 DNA is TGCAGTGCTAGATGGCCCGGGGTAGATACGCAGTATTTT. This encodes CSARWPGVDTQYF.

The chain carries TRBV4-3 and TRBJ1-3, with a tentative D call TRBD1 (5 bases). V lost 4 bases and J lost 0, with 13 bases in between. The length of the CDR3 is 16 residues. Germline CDR1 reads LGHNA; CDR2 reads YSLEER. For the CDR3, the DNA is TGCGCCAGCAGCCCGCACCCAGGGACCTCTGGAAACACCATATATTTT. It is translated as CASSPHPGTSGNTIYF.

The chain uses TRBV5-5 and TRBJ2-7; D ambiguous. This CDR3 has 15 residues. From germline, CDR1 is SGHKS and CDR2 YYEKEE (reference sequence). Trimming pared 0 bases from V and 0 bases from J, leaving 10 bases between. CDR3 in amino acids: CASSLGLQHSYEQYF. The CDR3 region has the DNA TGTGCCAGCAGCTTGGGGCTACAGCACTCCTACGAGCAGTACTTC.

The table lists this clonotype with many counts. The V gene is TRBV12-3 or TRBV12-4, the J gene TRBJ2-4; no clear D gene. Trimming took 5 bases from V and 0 from J, leaving 11 bases between them. This CDR3 contains 15 residues. Written as DNA, the CDR3 is TGTGCCAGCAGTATTACAGAATTAGCCAAAAACATTCAGTACTTC. Translating it yields CASSITELAKNIQYF.

The chain carries TRBV20-1 and TRBJ1-1; 7 nucleotides match TRBD1. Germline assignment: CDR1 DFQATT and CDR2 SNEGSKA (reference sequence). V shed 0 bases and J 12 bases; nucleotides not matched to a gene: 13. The CDR3 runs to 14 residues. The CDR3 DNA is TGCAGTGCTAGAGATACGAGGGGGCGGCTTTCGTCTTTCTTT. Protein: CSARDTRGRLSSFF.